One sample yielded the 27 T cell receptor beta chains listed below, sequenced in a study of cytomegalovirus exposure and HLA in healthy donors. In the PCR, 60 Vbeta and 13 Jbeta primers were used. TCRdb keeps only in-frame clones here, not all; method: immunoSEQ multiplex PCR. In the table there are fewer than 200,000 clones, around three quarters of which are singletons. Sequenced input: PBMCs. The origin of the receptors is a man in his forties or fifties in good health and CMV-seronegative.

The chain couples TRBV7-6 to TRBJ1-3; D remains ambiguous. Trimming removed 2 bases from V and 4 bases from J, with 3 bases in between. Germline CDR1 and CDR2: SGHVS and FNYEAQ. The CDR3 has 12 amino acids. CDR3: CASSLPGNTIYF. The DNA for the CDR3 is TGTGCCAGCAGCTTACCGGGAAACACCATATATTTT.

This chain connects TRBV19 to TRBJ2-7; 10 nucleotides match TRBD1. Germline V CDR1 and CDR2: LNHDA, SQIVND (reference sequence). Trimming at V came to 5 bases and at J to 5 bases, leaving 3 bases not matched to a gene. The CDR3 length is 13 residues. The CDR3 is CASSWTGGDEQYF. In DNA, the CDR3 is TGTGCCAGTAGTTGGACAGGGGGAGACGAGCAGTACTTC.

The chain recombines TRBV10-2 with TRBJ2-2, with 8 bases fitting TRBD1. The CDR3 runs to 14 residues. V lost 8 bases and J lost 7; bases outside the gene matches: 9. Germline V lookup: CDR1 WSHSY, CDR2 SAAADI. CDR3: CASSMTGTGGELFF. The CDR3 region has the DNA TGCGCCAGCTCTATGACAGGGACAGGCGGGGAGCTGTTTTTT.

This clone has a handful of counts. The chain links TRBV7-9 to TRBJ2-7; 10 positions match TRBD1. The length of the CDR3 is 15 residues. V dropped 4 bases and J dropped 6; count of bases not matched to a gene: 9. From germline, CDR1 is SEHNR and CDR2 FQNEAQ (reference sequence). CDR3 sequence: CASSSPGQGKREQYF. CDR3 nucleotide sequence: TGTGCCAGCAGCTCTCCGGGACAGGGGAAGCGCGAGCAGTACTTC.

The sample holds a few counts of this clone. This chain connects TRBV11-2 to TRBJ2-1; 9 nucleotides agree with TRBD2. CDR3 size: 15 residues. The ends lost 1 base at V and 8 bases at J; junction bases unmatched: 6. Germline V gives CDR1 SGHAT, CDR2 FQNNGV. DNA for the CDR3: TGTGCCAGCAGCTTAGGGACTAGCGCCTCGCATGAGCAGTTCTTC. Its protein product is CASSLGTSASHEQFF.

The chain has TRBV7-3 and TRBJ2-1; 9 bases align to TRBD2. CDR1 SGHTA and CDR2 FQGTGA come from the germline V gene. There are 14 residues in the CDR3. J gave up 10 bases and V 5 bases, and 9 bases lay outside the gene matches. Here the CDR3 reads CASSGSGRVQEQFF. The CDR3 nucleotides read TGTGCCAGCAGCGGTAGCGGGAGAGTACAGGAGCAGTTCTTC.

This chain uses TRBV11-3 with TRBJ2-5; no firm D call. Germline V gene lookup returns CDR1 SGHNT and CDR2 YENEEA. This CDR3 is 12 amino acids long. Trimming removed 6 bases at V and 0 bases at J, with 5 bases between. This CDR3 reads CASRQNQETQYF. CDR3 DNA: TGTGCCAGCAGACAGAACCAAGAGACCCAGTACTTC.

The chain is built from TRBV19 and TRBJ1-3, with D uncertain. Germline loops: CDR1 LNHDA, CDR2 SQIVND (reference sequence). Trimming took 4 bases from V and 0 from J, leaving 16 bases between them. CDR3 size: 17 residues. CDR3 amino acids: CASSKFPQLNSGNTIYF. CDR3 nucleotide sequence: TGTGCCAGTAGTAAGTTCCCTCAACTGAACTCTGGAAACACCATATATTTT.

With regard to this clone: The junction and the germline gene differ at one end; a read error may be behind it. In the same sample, other DNA sequences code for this CDR3. V is TRBV5-1 and J is TRBJ1-1; D not resolved. Germline V CDR1 and CDR2: SGHRS, YFSETQ. CDR3 length: 14 amino acids. This chain's CDR3 is CASSGGRLNTEAFF. The CDR3 DNA follows: TGCGCCAGCAGCGGAGGACGGCTGAACACTGAGGCTTTCTTT.

V usage is TRBV7-2 and J usage is TRBJ1-2; tentatively, D is TRBD1 (6 bases). V was shortened by 4 bases and J by 0 bases, with 15 bases between the two germline ends. The germline V gene encodes CDR1 SGHTA and CDR2 FQGNSA. The CDR3 runs 16 residues. The chain's CDR3 is CASSSDSGDTNYGYTF. Written as DNA, the CDR3 is TGTGCCAGCAGCTCAGACTCAGGGGACACTAACTATGGCTACACCTTC.

The chain recombines TRBV7-2 with TRBJ2-3, with TRBD2 as a possible D gene (5 bases). Germline assignment: CDR1 SGHTA and CDR2 FQGNSA. V lost 4 bases and J lost 7, with 9 bases in between. The CDR3 length is 12 residues. The CDR3 bases are TGTGCCAGCAGCTGGGAGAGGAATACGCAGTATTTT. This gives the protein CASSWERNTQYF.

V and J are TRBV7-8 and TRBJ1-1, with 7 nucleotides matching TRBD1. Losses at the gene ends were 1 base for V and 2 bases for J; bases not matched to a gene: 4. The CDR3 consists of 15 residues. The germline V gene has CDR1 SGHVS and CDR2 FQNEAQ. This CDR3 reads CASSLVGQLNTEAFF. CDR3 bases: TGTGCCAGCAGCTTAGTGGGACAGCTTAACACTGAAGCTTTCTTT.

The gene calls are TRBV19 and TRBJ1-2; TRBD1 aligns across 7 bases. The CDR3 runs 16 residues. The germline CDR1 and CDR2 sequences are LNHDA and SQIVND (reference sequence). V lost 10 bases and J lost 0; bases outside the gene matches: 14. The CDR3 sequence: CATLTGLGAANYGYTF. The CDR3 nucleotides are TGTGCCACCTTGACAGGGTTGGGGGCAGCTAACTATGGCTACACCTTC.

This sequence joins TRBV14 and TRBJ2-7; D uncertain. The germline V gene encodes CDR1 SGHDN and CDR2 FVKESK. CDR3 length: 13 residues. Trimming pared 3 bases from V and 0 bases from J, leaving 6 bases between. The CDR3 here is CASSHWSSYEQYF. In nucleotides, the CDR3 is TGTGCCAGCAGCCATTGGAGCTCCTACGAGCAGTACTTC. The full variable domain, with the rest looked up from reference TRBV14 and TRBJ2-7, is EAGVTQFPSHSVIEKGQTVTLRCDPISGHDNLYWYRRVMGKEIKFLLHFVKESKQDESGMPNNRFLAERTGGTYSTLKVQPAELEDSGVYFCASSHWSSYEQYFGPGTRLTVT.

This chain links TRBV7-8 with TRBJ1-5; 9 nucleotides match TRBD1. With V trimmed by 5 bases and J by 3 bases, 2 bases remained unmatched. CDR3 size: 14 residues. Germline lookup yields CDR1 SGHVS and CDR2 FQNEAQ. CDR3 in amino acids: CASSTGGVNQPQHF. Here the CDR3 DNA reads TGTGCCAGCAGCACAGGGGGCGTCAATCAGCCCCAGCATTTT.

V is TRBV11-1 and J is TRBJ2-6; the D gene is possibly TRBD1 (6 bases). CDR1 is SGHAT and CDR2 is FQDESV in the germline V gene (reference sequence). Trimming shortened V by 4 bases and J by 0 bases, and 10 bases separated the two germline ends. The CDR3 is 16 amino acids. DNA of the CDR3: TGTGCCAGCAGCTCTCGGACAGTCTCTGGGGCCAACGTCCTGACTTTC. This codes for CASSSRTVSGANVLTF.

The chain combines TRBV4-1 with TRBJ1-6; tentatively, D is TRBD1 (5 bases). Germline V gene sequence: CDR1 MGHRA, CDR2 YSYEKL. Between the trimmed V and J ends, which lost 0 bases and 9 bases, there was a span of 15 bases. The CDR3 sequence is 16 residues long. The CDR3 sequence is CASSQDRRPGGSPLHF. The CDR3 nucleotides are TGCGCCAGCAGCCAAGATCGTCGCCCGGGGGGTTCACCCCTCCACTTT.

CDR3: CASSLGRSTTEAFF. As DNA, the CDR3 is TGCGCCAGCAGCTTGGGCAGGTCCACCACTGAAGCTTTCTTT. The genes are TRBV5-1 and TRBJ1-1; D gene ambiguous. This CDR3 contains 14 residues. Trimming stripped 0 bases from V and 4 bases from J, with 10 bases between. Germline CDR1 and CDR2: SGHRS and YFSETQ.

This clone was observed a handful of times. The rearrangement uses TRBV4-3 and TRBJ2-1; tentative D call: TRBD1 (6 bases). Germline values: CDR1 LGHNA, CDR2 YSLEER. This CDR3 comprises 15 residues. Trimming pared 4 bases from V and 5 bases from J, leaving 15 bases between. The CDR3 region is CASSPIGDRNNEQFF. CDR3 bases: TGCGCCAGCAGCCCGATAGGAGACAGGAACAATGAGCAGTTCTTC.

The V and J genes are TRBV6-6 and TRBJ2-1; D is possibly TRBD1 (5 bases). This CDR3 is built from 13 residues. Per germline, CDR1 MNHNY and CDR2 SVGAGI (reference sequence). Between the trimmed V and J ends, which lost 5 bases and 4 bases, there was a span of 9 bases. This CDR3 is CASSIREYNEQFF. The DNA for the CDR3 is TGTGCCAGCAGTATCAGGGAATACAATGAGCAGTTCTTC.

The rearrangement joins TRBV19 to TRBJ2-2; D gene unclear. This CDR3 is 15 amino acids long. CDR1 is LNHDA, CDR2 SQIVND, per germline (reference sequence). Between the trimmed V and J ends, which lost 4 bases and 4 bases, there was a span of 13 bases. The CDR3 DNA sequence: TGTGCCAGTAGTAGCAAGACTCTTCCCACCGGGGAGCTGTTTTTT. It specifies CASSSKTLPTGELFF.

The chain carries TRBV9 and TRBJ1-6; 7 nucleotides match TRBD1. CDR3 length equals 13 residues. With 4 bases clipped from V and 16 bases from J, the junction kept 11 bases outside the gene matches. Germline CDR1 and CDR2: SGDLS and YYNGEE. CDR3 nucleotides: TGTGCCAGCAGCTCGGGTCCGGACAGGAAACTCCACTTT. Amino acid sequence: CASSSGPDRKLHF.

The chain links TRBV13 to TRBJ2-1, with TRBD2 identical over 10 bases. This CDR3 comprises 17 residues. Germline V gene lookup returns CDR1 PRHDT and CDR2 FYEKMQ (reference sequence). The junction had 16 bases not matched to a gene; V was cut back by 6 bases and J by 8 bases. CDR3 residues: CASRHIKLAGFKYEQFF. CDR3 nucleotides: TGTGCCAGCAGACACATCAAACTAGCGGGATTTAAGTATGAGCAGTTCTTC.

This clone was found once. The chain is built from TRBV30 and TRBJ2-1; possibly TRBD1 for D (6 bases). The CDR3 extends over 12 amino acids. V shed 4 bases and J shed 8 bases, with 12 bases lying between them. The germline V gene has CDR1 GTSNPN and CDR2 SVGIG (reference sequence). The DNA of the CDR3 is TGTGCCTGGAACCAGGGGTGGGATGAGCAGTTCTTC. It encodes CAWNQGWDEQFF.

The chain employs TRBV7-8 and TRBJ1-2, with 8 bases identical to TRBD1. The J segment lost 6 bases and the V segment lost 4 bases, leaving 4 bases of the junction unmatched. The CDR3 runs to 13 residues. Germline V gives CDR1 SGHVS, CDR2 FQNEAQ. CDR3 loop: CASSSDRADGYTF. CDR3 nucleotides: TGTGCCAGCAGCTCGGACAGGGCCGATGGCTACACCTTC. The variable domain in full, completed from reference TRBV7-8 and TRBJ1-2, reads GAGVSQSPRYKVAKRGQDVALRCDPISGHVSLFWYQQALGQGPEFLTYFQNEAQLDKSGLPSDRFFAERPEGSVSTLKIQRTQQEDSAVYLCASSSDRADGYTFGSGTRLTVV.

The V call is TRBV5-4, the J call TRBJ2-2, with 10 bases that match TRBD2. CDR1 is SGHNT, CDR2 YYREEE, per germline (reference sequence). V lost 2 bases to trimming and J lost 6 bases; unmatched junction nucleotides: 7. CDR3 length: 16 amino acids. The CDR3 DNA reads as TGTGCCAGCAGCTTCGGAGCGGGAGGGTTGGCCGGGGAGCTGTTTTTT. Its translation: CASSFGAGGLAGELFF.

This chain links TRBV27 with TRBJ1-4, with unresolved D. The CDR3 length is 15 residues. Germline V gene data show CDR1 as MNHEY and CDR2 as SMNVEV (reference sequence). Deletions cut 3 bases from V and 0 bases from J, with 8 bases between. In DNA form, the CDR3 reads TGTGCCAGCAGTTTGATGGGAGCAACTAATGAAAAACTGTTTTTT. Translating it yields CASSLMGATNEKLFF. The full variable domain, in which reference TRBV27 and TRBJ1-4 provide the parts outside the CDR3, is EAQVTQNPRYLITVTGKKLTVTCSQNMNHEYMSWYRQDPGLGLRQIYYSMNVEVTDKGDVPEGYKVSRKEKRNFPLILESPSPNQTSLYFCASSLMGATNEKLFFGSGTQLSVL.